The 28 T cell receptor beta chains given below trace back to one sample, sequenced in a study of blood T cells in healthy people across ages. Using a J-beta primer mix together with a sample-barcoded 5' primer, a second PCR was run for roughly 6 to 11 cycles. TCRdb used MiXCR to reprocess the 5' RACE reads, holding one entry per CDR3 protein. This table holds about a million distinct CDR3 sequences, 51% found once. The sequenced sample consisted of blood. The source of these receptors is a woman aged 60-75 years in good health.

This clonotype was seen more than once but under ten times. CDR3 coding DNA: TGTGCCAGCAGTGACTCGTGCGGACAAGCTAACTATGGCTACACCTTC. It specifies CASSDSCGQANYGYTF. The genes are TRBV6-4 and TRBJ1-2, with TRBD1 as a possible D gene (5 bases). Germline V gene sequence: CDR1 MRHNA, CDR2 SNTAGT. The CDR3 has 16 residues. Trimming shortened V by 0 bases and J by 0 bases, and 11 bases separated the two germline ends.

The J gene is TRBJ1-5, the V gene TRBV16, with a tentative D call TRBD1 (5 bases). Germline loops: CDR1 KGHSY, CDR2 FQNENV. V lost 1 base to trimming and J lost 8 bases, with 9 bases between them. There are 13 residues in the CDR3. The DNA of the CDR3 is TGTGCCAGCAGCCAATTTGGAGGGGAGCCCCAGCATTTT. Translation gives CASSQFGGEPQHF.

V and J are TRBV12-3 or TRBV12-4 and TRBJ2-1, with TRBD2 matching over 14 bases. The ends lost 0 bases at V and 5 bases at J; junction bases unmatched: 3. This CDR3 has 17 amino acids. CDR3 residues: CASSLARGLAGDNEQFF. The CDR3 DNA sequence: TGTGCCAGCAGTTTAGCGAGGGGACTAGCGGGAGACAATGAGCAGTTCTTC.

The CDR3 nucleotides are TGTGCCAGCATCCAAAAGGGAGTAGAGACCCAGTACTTC. Its translation is CASIQKGVETQYF. The V and J genes are TRBV5-6 and TRBJ2-5; D possibly corresponds to TRBD2 (5 bases). This CDR3 has 13 residues. V was clipped by 6 bases and J by 4 bases, with 13 bases between them. The germline V gene has CDR1 SGHDT and CDR2 YYEEEE.

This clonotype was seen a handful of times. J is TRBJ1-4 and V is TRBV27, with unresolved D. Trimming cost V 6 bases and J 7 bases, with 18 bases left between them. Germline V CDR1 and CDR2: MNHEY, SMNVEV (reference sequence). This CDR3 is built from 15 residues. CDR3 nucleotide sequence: TGTGCCAGCAGCCCTTATGGCAGTGGAAGTGAAAAACTGTTTTTT. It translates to CASSPYGSGSEKLFF.

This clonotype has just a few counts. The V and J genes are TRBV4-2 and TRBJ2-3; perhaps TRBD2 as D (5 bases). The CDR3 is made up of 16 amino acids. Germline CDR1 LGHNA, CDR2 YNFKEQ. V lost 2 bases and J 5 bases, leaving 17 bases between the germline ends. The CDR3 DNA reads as TGTGCCAGCAGCCAATATCCCTCCGGAGGTATAGATACGCAGTATTTT. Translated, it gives CASSQYPSGGIDTQYF.

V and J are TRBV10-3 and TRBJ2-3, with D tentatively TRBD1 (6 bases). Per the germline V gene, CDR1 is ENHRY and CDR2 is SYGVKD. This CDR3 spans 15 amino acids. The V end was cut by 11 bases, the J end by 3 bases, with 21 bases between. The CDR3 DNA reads TGTGCCTCATCAAGGACCCAGGGGCCAACAGATACGCAGTATTTT. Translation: CASSRTQGPTDTQYF.

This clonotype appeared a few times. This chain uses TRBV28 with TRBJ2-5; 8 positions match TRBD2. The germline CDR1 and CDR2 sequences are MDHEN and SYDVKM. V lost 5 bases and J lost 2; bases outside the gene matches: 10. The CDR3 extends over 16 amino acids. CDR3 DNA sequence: TGTGCCAGCAGTCTTTCTGCGGGGGGAGTACAAGAGACCCAGTACTTC. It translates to CASSLSAGGVQETQYF.

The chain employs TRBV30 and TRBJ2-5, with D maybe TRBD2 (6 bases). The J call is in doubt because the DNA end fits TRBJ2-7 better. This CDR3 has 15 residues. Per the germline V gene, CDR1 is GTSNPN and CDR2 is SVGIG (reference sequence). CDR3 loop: CAWSLAGRPNYEQYF. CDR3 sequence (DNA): TGTGCCTGGAGCCTCGCGGGGAGGCCAAACTACGAGCAGTACTTC.

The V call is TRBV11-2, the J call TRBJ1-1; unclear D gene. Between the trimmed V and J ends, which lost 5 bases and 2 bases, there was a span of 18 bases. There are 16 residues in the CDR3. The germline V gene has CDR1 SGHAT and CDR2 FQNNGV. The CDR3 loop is CASSRGRISQNTEAFF. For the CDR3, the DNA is TGTGCCAGCAGCCGAGGACGCATCTCCCAAAACACTGAAGCTTTCTTT.

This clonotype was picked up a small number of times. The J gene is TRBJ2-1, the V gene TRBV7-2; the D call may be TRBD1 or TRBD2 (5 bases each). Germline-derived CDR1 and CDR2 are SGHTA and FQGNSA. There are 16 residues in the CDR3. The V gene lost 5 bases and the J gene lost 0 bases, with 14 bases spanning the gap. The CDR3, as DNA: TGTGCCAGCAGCCCAAAAAGGGGAGCCTCCTACAATGAGCAGTTCTTC. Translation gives CASSPKRGASYNEQFF.

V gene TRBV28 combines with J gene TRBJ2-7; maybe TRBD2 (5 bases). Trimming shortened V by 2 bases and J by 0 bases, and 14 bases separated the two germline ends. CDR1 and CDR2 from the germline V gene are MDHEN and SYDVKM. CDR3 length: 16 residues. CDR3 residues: CASSLGLADPSYEQYF. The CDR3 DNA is TGTGCCAGCAGTTTAGGACTCGCGGACCCCTCCTACGAGCAGTACTTC.

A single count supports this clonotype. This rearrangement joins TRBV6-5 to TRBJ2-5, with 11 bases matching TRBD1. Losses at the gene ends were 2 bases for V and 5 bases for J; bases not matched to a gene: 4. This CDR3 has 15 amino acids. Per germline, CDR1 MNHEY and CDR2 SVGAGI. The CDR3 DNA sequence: TGTGCCAGCAGTTACGGACAGGGGGCGACGGAGACCCAGTACTTC. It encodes CASSYGQGATETQYF.

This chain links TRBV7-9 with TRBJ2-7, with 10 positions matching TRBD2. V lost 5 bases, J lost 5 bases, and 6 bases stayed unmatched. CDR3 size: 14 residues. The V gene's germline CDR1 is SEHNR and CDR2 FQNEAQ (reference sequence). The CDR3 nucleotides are TGTGCCAGCAGCCCTAGCGGGAGCTACGACGAGCAGTACTTC. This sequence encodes CASSPSGSYDEQYF.

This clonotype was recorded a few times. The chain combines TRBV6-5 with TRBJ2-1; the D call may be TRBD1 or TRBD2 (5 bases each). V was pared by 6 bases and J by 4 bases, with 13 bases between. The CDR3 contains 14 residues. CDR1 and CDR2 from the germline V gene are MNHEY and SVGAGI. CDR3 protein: CASRGPSLYNEQFF. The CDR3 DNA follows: TGTGCCAGCAGGGGACCGAGTCTGTACAATGAGCAGTTCTTC.

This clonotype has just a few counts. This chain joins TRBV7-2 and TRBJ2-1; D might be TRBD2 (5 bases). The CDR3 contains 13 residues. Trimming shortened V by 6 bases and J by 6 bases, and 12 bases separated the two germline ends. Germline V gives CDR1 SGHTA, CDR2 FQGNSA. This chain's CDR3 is CASRYIGGNEQFF. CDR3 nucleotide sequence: TGTGCCAGCAGATATATAGGAGGCAATGAGCAGTTCTTC.

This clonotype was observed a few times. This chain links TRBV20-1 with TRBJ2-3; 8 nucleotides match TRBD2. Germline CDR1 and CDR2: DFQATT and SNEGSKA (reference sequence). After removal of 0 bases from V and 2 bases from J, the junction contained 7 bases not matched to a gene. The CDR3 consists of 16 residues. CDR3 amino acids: CSAREQILAATDTQYF. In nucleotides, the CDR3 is TGCAGTGCTAGAGAACAAATACTAGCGGCCACAGATACGCAGTATTTT.

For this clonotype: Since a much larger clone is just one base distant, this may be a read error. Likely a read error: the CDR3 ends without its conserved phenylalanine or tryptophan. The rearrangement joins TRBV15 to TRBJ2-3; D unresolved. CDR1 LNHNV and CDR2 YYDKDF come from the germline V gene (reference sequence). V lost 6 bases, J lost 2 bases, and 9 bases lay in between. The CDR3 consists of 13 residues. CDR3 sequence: CATRLLLTDTQYL. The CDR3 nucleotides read TGTGCCACCAGGCTTCTCCTCACAGATACGCAGTATTTA.

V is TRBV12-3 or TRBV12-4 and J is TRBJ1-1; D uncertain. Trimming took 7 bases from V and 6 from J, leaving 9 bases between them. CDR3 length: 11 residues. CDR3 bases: TGTGCCAGCACCCCGGCCGCTGAAGCTTTCTTT. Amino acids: CASTPAAEAFF.

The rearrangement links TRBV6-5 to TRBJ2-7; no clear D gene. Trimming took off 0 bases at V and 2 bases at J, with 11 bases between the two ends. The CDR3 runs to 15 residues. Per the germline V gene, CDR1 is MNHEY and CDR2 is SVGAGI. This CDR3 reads CASSYSWASTYEQYF. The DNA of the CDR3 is TGTGCCAGCAGTTACTCGTGGGCGTCCACCTACGAGCAGTACTTC.

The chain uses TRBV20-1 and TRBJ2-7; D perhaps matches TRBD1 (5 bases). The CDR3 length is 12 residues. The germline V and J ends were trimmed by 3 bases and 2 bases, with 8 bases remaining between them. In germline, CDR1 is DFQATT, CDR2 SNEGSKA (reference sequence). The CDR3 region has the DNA TGCAGTGCTAGCGTCAGGGCCTACGAGCAGTACTTC. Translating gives CSASVRAYEQYF.

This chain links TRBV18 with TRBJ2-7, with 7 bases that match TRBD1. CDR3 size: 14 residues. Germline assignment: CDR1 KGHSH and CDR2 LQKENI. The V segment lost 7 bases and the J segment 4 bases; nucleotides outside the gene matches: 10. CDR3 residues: CASYREDRPYEQYF. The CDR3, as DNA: TGTGCCAGCTATAGAGAGGACAGGCCATACGAGCAGTACTTC.

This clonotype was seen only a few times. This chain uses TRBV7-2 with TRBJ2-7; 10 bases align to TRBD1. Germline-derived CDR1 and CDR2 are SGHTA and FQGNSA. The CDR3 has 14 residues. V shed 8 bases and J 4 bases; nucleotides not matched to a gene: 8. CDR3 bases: TGTGCCAGCTCCGGGACAGGGGTCACTTACGAGCAGTACTTC. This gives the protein CASSGTGVTYEQYF.

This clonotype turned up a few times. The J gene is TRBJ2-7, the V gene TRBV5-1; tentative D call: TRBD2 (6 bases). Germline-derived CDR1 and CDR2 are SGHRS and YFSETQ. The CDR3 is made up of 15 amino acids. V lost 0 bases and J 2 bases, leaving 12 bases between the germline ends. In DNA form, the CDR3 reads TGCGCCAGCAGCTTGGCTCGGGAGTCGACCTACGAGCAGTACTTC. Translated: CASSLARESTYEQYF.

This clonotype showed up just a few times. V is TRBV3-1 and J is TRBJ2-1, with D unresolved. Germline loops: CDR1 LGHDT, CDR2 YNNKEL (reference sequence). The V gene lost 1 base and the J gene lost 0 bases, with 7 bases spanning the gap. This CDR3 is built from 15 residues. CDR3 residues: CASSQARSSYNEQFF. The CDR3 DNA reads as TGTGCCAGCAGCCAAGCTAGGAGCTCCTACAATGAGCAGTTCTTC.

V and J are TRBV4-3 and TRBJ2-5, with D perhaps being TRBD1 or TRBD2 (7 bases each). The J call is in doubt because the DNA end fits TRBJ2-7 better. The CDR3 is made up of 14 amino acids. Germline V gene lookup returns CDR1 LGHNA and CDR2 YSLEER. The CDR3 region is CASSRGGGINEQYF. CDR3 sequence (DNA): TGCGCCAGCAGCCGGGGAGGGGGCATCAACGAGCAGTACTTC.

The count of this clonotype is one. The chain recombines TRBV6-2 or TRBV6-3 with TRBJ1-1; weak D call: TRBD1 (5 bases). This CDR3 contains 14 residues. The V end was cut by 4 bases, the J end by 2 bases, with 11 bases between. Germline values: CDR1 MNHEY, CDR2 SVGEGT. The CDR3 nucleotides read TGTGCCAGCAGTTCCATCCAGGGAAACACTGAAGCTTTCTTT. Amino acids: CASSSIQGNTEAFF.

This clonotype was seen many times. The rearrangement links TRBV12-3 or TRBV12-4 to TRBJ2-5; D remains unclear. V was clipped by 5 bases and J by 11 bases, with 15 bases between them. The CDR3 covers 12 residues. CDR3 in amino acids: CASSPSSREQYF. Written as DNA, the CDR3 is TGTGCCAGCAGTCCTTCCTCGAGAGAGCAGTACTTC.